This T cell receptor beta chain originates from a study of human T cells and chemical hapten exposure. Overall study: From small differences in pooled library volume came most of the variation in per-sample TCR yields.

General study results and limits: Those TCRs sitting above 1 in 1000 frequency stayed the same with DPC sensitization.

Each cDNA molecule in the library carried unique molecular identifiers. In the study's own analysis: Ranging from about 23,224 to 750,000, TCR counts per sample had a median value of approximately 97,000. MiXCR, run by TCRdb on the 5' RACE reads, gives a single entry per CDR3 protein. These V and J calls originate from TCRdb's pipeline instead of the authors' own analysis. This sample carries about 81,000 distinct CDR3 sequences, 6.5% to 8.5% of them seen once, and the ten largest clones take over 2%. Whole blood that had not been fractionated was the source of extracted total RNA. Germline values: CDR1 LGHDT, CDR2 YNNKEL (reference sequence). CDR3 length: 15 residues. V lost 2 bases and J lost 0, with 10 bases in between. Worth noting for this clonotype: What it binds is unknown.

This chain connects TRBV3-1 to TRBJ1-1; possible D gene TRBD1, 5 bases. This clonotype originated in a male donor in good health. CDR3 protein: CASSQWGPVNTEAFF. Written as DNA, the CDR3 is TGTGCCAGCAGCCAATGGGGCCCGGTGAACACTGAAGCTTTCTTT. Combining the CDR3 with reference TRBV3-1 and TRBJ1-1 gives the whole variable domain DTAVSQTPKYLVTQMGNDKSIKCEQNLGHDTMYWYKQDSKKFLKIMFSYNNKELIINETVPNRFSPKSPDKAHLNLHINSLELGDSAVYFCASSQWGPVNTEAFFGQGTRLTVV.